The clone carrying this T cell receptor beta chain occurred a few times. This sample stems from a study of blood T cell repertoires in COVID-19. Study at large: Spain, Italy and the United States supplied samples that represented acute and convalescent COVID-19. PBMCs, B-cell-depleted T cells, or T cells provided the cDNA or gDNA that made up the material.

Trimming stripped 5 bases from V and 4 bases from J, with 14 bases between. The CDR3 extends over 14 amino acids. Germline CDR1 is SGHTA and CDR2 is FQGNSA. Study processing details: Reference gene primer amplification in the assay estimated nucleated cell counts. Using immunoSEQ multiplex PCR, the repertoire was profiled, and TCRdb retains in-frame clones only, with some absent. The V and J calls and clone size are taken from that table; D and trimming were inferred from the DNA. The table records about 89,000 clones, 81% of them present only once. This TCR derives from a woman aged 80 or older with acute or convalescent COVID-19. The chain carries TRBV7-2 and TRBJ1-2; D is possibly TRBD1 (6 bases). Sample: peripheral blood. CDR3 protein: CASSPHRAGYGYTF. In nucleotides, the CDR3 is TGTGCCAGCAGCCCCCACAGGGCCGGCTATGGCTACACCTTC. The variable domain in full, completed from reference TRBV7-2 and TRBJ1-2, reads GAGVSQSPSNKVTEKGKDVELRCDPISGHTALYWYRQSLGQGLEFLIYFQGNSAPDKSGLPSDRFSAERTGGSVSTLTIQRTQQEDSAVYLCASSPHRAGYGYTFGSGTRLTVV.